This TCR beta chain appears in the sequencing data of a study of shared clonotypes between healthy human individuals. Overall study results and limits: A reduction in generation probabilities was seen for non-shared clonotypes relative to those shared by all four donors.

About this clone: Its antigen is unknown.

The protocol was immunoSEQ multiplex PCR, while the TCRdb copy is restricted to in-frame clones and leaves out a portion. The table shows about 590,000 clones, with just under 97% occurring only once. Positive CCR7 selection of CD45RO-negative cells yielded the naive CD8 cells, and terminally differentiated effector memory CD45RA+ cells were excluded. The CDR3 totals 14 residues. Trimming shortened V by 2 bases and J by 4 bases, and 11 bases separated the two germline ends. CDR1 MNHEY and CDR2 SMNVEV come from the germline V gene (reference sequence). This TCR derives from a woman aged 25-40 years in good health. The sequenced sample consisted of naive CD8+ T cells sorted from blood. The chain combines TRBV27 with TRBJ1-1, with D possibly TRBD1 on 5 matching bases. The chain's CDR3 is CASSLGLGRTEAFF. For the CDR3, the DNA is TGTGCCAGCAGTTTAGGGCTGGGGCGCACTGAAGCTTTCTTT.